These 19 T cell receptor beta chains originate from one sample sequenced in a study of technical replicates of blood from a handful of donors. Sequencing used immunoSEQ multiplex PCR; TCRdb keeps in-frame clones, though not all of them. The data hold 70,000 to 85,000 clones, with roughly 97% observed a single time. Sequencing was done on a sample of T cells isolated from PBMCs. The receptor set was obtained from a human donor in good health.

With regard to this clone: Other DNA sequences of this sample code for an identical CDR3. The chain has TRBV5-1 and TRBJ2-1, with 9 bases identical to TRBD1. The CDR3 has 14 amino acids. CDR1 and CDR2 (germline): SGHRS, YFSETQ. With V trimmed by 0 bases and J by 6 bases, 1 base remained unmatched. In nucleotides, the CDR3 is TGCGCCAGCAGCTTGGAGGACAGGGGCAATGAGCAGTTCTTC. It specifies CASSLEDRGNEQFF.

This chain links TRBV30 with TRBJ2-3, with TRBD1 as a possible D gene (5 bases). CDR3 length equals 13 residues. Trimming pared 2 bases from V and 3 bases from J, leaving 9 bases between. Per germline, CDR1 GTSNPN and CDR2 SVGIG (reference sequence). The DNA of the CDR3 is TGTGCCTGGAGTTTCGACAGAACAGATACGCAGTATTTT. Translation: CAWSFDRTDTQYF.

The chain links TRBV11-3 to TRBJ1-2; no clear D. Germline V gives CDR1 SGHNT, CDR2 YENEEA. The CDR3 is made up of 19 amino acids. The V end lost 4 bases, the J end lost 5 bases, and 29 bases lay between the germline ends. CDR3 region: CASSSILLGIRVAGYGYTF. Written as DNA, the CDR3 is TGTGCCAGCAGCTCCATCCTTTTAGGGATACGAGTGGCGGGGTATGGCTACACCTTC.

This sequence joins TRBV6-6 and TRBJ2-1, with 11 bases aligning to TRBD2. V dropped 6 bases and J dropped 9; count of bases not matched to a gene: 7. The CDR3 has 14 amino acids. CDR1 MNHNY and CDR2 SVGAGI come from the germline V gene (reference sequence). The CDR3 protein is CASRLAGVGGEQFF. The CDR3, as DNA: TGTGCCAGCAGACTAGCGGGAGTAGGTGGTGAGCAGTTCTTC.

V and J are TRBV4-2 and TRBJ2-1, with D maybe TRBD2 (5 bases). The V end was cut by 0 bases, the J end by 9 bases, with 6 bases between. The CDR3 has 12 residues. Germline lookup yields CDR1 LGHNA and CDR2 YNFKEQ. The CDR3 sequence: CASSQEGVEQFF. The CDR3 region has the DNA TGTGCCAGCAGCCAAGAGGGAGTTGAGCAGTTCTTC.

Details on this clone: Other DNA sequences in the sample encode the same CDR3. The J gene is TRBJ2-7, the V gene TRBV18, with 9 bases that match TRBD1. This CDR3 is built from 14 residues. V was clipped by 2 bases and J by 4 bases; unmatched bases: 3. Germline loops: CDR1 KGHSH, CDR2 LQKENI. CDR3 coding DNA: TGTGCCAGCTCACCAGGGACAGGGCCTTACGAGCAGTACTTC. Protein product: CASSPGTGPYEQYF.

This chain links TRBV4-2 with TRBJ2-7; D ambiguous. This CDR3 is 15 amino acids long. V lost 0 bases and J 3 bases, leaving 12 bases between the germline ends. Germline values: CDR1 LGHNA, CDR2 YNFKEQ. The CDR3 sequence: CASSQDHHSSYEQYF. The CDR3 coding sequence is TGTGCCAGCAGCCAAGACCATCACAGCAGCTACGAGCAGTACTTC.

CDR3 nucleotide sequence: TGCGCCAGCAGCTTGACAGGGGCCCCTCTTGAAGGTGAGCAGTTCTTC. Residues: CASSLTGAPLEGEQFF. This chain joins TRBV5-1 and TRBJ2-1, with TRBD1 matching over 7 bases. V trimming: 1 base; J trimming: 9 bases; junction bases outside the gene matches: 13. CDR3 length: 16 residues. Per the germline V gene, CDR1 is SGHRS and CDR2 is YFSETQ.

The V call is TRBV10-3, the J call TRBJ1-2, with D possibly matching TRBD1 (5 bases). The CDR3 sequence is 15 residues long. With 3 bases removed from V and 3 bases from J, the gap between germline ends came to 14 bases. Per germline, CDR1 ENHRY and CDR2 SYGVKD. The CDR3 bases are TGTGCCATCAGTGAAAGACTGACAGCCTACTATGGCTACACCTTC. Translated: CAISERLTAYYGYTF.

Points on this clone: The junction and the germline gene differ at one end; a read error may be behind it. The rearrangement uses TRBV12-5 and TRBJ2-5, with 12 bases aligning to TRBD1. The germline gives CDR1 LGHNT, CDR2 FRNRAP. The CDR3 spans 16 residues. CDR3 protein: CASGPGTGGYQETQYF. The DNA for the CDR3 is TGTGCTAGTGGTCCGGGGACAGGGGGCTACCAGGAGACCCAGTACTTC.

The chain links TRBV30 to TRBJ2-1, with 7 bases that match TRBD1. V trimming: 1 base; J trimming: 6 bases; junction bases outside the gene matches: 9. The CDR3 runs to 15 residues. Per the germline V gene, CDR1 is GTSNPN and CDR2 is SVGIG (reference sequence). The CDR3 DNA reads TGTGCCTGGAGTGACGGGACAGCTAAAGCCAATGAGCAGTTCTTC. It specifies CAWSDGTAKANEQFF.

V and J are TRBV7-2 and TRBJ2-7; 11 bases map to TRBD1. Trimming at V came to 4 bases and at J to 0 bases, leaving 2 bases not matched to a gene. The germline gives CDR1 SGHTA, CDR2 FQGNSA. This CDR3 has 15 residues. The CDR3 spells CASSWDRGSSYEQYF. DNA of the CDR3: TGTGCCAGCAGCTGGGACAGGGGGAGCTCCTACGAGCAGTACTTC. The full variable domain, its missing parts supplied by reference TRBV7-2 and TRBJ2-7, is GAGVSQSPSNKVTEKGKDVELRCDPISGHTALYWYRQSLGQGLEFLIYFQGNSAPDKSGLPSDRFSAERTGGSVSTLTIQRTQQEDSAVYLCASSWDRGSSYEQYFGPGTRLTVT.

CDR3 coding DNA: TGTGCCAGCAGTTACATTTGGGGAGACACCGGGGAGCTGTTTTTT. Translation gives CASSYIWGDTGELFF. The rearrangement joins TRBV6-6 to TRBJ2-2; maybe TRBD2 (5 bases). The germline V and J ends were trimmed by 2 bases and 3 bases, with 10 bases remaining between them. The germline gives CDR1 MNHNY, CDR2 SVGAGI (reference sequence). This CDR3 has 15 amino acids.

The rearrangement uses TRBV6-6 and TRBJ2-7, with TRBD1 matching 10 bases. After removal of 6 bases from V and 4 bases from J, the junction contained 12 bases not matched to a gene. The CDR3 has 16 amino acids. Germline V lookup: CDR1 MNHNY, CDR2 SVGAGI (reference sequence). CDR3 bases: TGTGCCAGCAGCAAACCTCGGGACAGGGGAAGGTACGAGCAGTACTTC. Translating it yields CASSKPRDRGRYEQYF.

The genes are TRBV5-1 and TRBJ2-1; 10 bases are shared with TRBD2. The CDR3 spans 16 residues. Trimming at V came to 0 bases and at J to 5 bases, leaving 5 bases not matched to a gene. Germline V CDR1 and CDR2: SGHRS, YFSETQ. The CDR3 DNA reads as TGCGCCAGCAGCTTGGTGCCTAGCGGGGGCAACAATGAGCAGTTCTTC. Amino acid sequence: CASSLVPSGGNNEQFF. Full variable domain (missing parts from reference TRBV5-1 and TRBJ2-1): KAGVTQTPRYLIKTRGQQVTLSCSPISGHRSVSWYQQTPGQGLQFLFEYFSETQRNKGNFPGRFSGRQFSNSRSEMNVSTLELGDSALYLCASSLVPSGGNNEQFFGPGTRLTVL.

The chain links TRBV9 to TRBJ2-3; D gene unclear. The V and J ends lost 3 bases and 2 bases respectively, with 16 bases between them. Germline V lookup: CDR1 SGDLS, CDR2 YYNGEE. CDR3 length equals 16 residues. In DNA, the CDR3 is TGTGCCAGCAGCGCCTCCGGTGGCGGCCTCACAGATACGCAGTATTTT. Residues: CASSASGGGLTDTQYF.

This chain uses TRBV18 with TRBJ1-1; TRBD1 matches 7 bases. Trimming took 2 bases from V and 5 from J; bases not matched to a gene: 5. The germline V gene has CDR1 KGHSH and CDR2 LQKENI. The CDR3 consists of 14 residues. The chain's CDR3 is CASSPRGQGTEAFF. The CDR3 region has the DNA TGTGCCAGCTCACCAAGGGGGCAAGGGACTGAAGCTTTCTTT.

The V and J genes are TRBV9 and TRBJ1-4; possibly TRBD1 for D (5 bases). V was shortened by 0 bases and J by 7 bases, with 10 bases between the two germline ends. CDR1 is SGDLS, CDR2 YYNGEE, per germline. The CDR3 covers 14 residues. The CDR3 sequence is CASSVAQGGEKLFF. CDR3 coding DNA: TGTGCCAGCAGCGTAGCTCAGGGAGGTGAAAAACTGTTTTTT.

This clone was counted once. The chain has TRBV28 and TRBJ1-5; 7 nucleotides line up with TRBD1. The germline gives CDR1 MDHEN, CDR2 SYDVKM. This CDR3 region has 14 residues. The trim removed 5 bases at V and 2 bases at J, leaving 3 bases unmatched. Written as DNA, the CDR3 is TGTGCCAGCAGTATAGGACAGGGCAATCAGCCCCAGCATTTT. Translated, it gives CASSIGQGNQPQHF.